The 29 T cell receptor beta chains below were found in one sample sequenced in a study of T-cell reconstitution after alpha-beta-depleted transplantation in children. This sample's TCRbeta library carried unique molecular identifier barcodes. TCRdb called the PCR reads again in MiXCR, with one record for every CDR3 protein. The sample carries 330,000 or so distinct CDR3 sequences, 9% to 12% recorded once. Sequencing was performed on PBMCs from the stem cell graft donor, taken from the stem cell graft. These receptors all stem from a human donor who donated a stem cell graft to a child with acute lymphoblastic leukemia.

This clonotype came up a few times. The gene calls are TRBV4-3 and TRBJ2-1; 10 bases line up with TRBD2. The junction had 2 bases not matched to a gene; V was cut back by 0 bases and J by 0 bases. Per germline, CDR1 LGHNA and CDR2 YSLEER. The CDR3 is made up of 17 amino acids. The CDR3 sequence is CASSQESGRASYNEQFF. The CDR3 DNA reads TGCGCCAGCAGCCAAGAGAGCGGGAGGGCCTCCTACAATGAGCAGTTCTTC.

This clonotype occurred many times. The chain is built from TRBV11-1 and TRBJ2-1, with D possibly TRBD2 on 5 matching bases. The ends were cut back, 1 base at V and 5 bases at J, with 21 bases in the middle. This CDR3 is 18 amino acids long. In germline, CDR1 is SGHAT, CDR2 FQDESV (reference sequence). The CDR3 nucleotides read TGTGCCAGCAGCTTAGATATATTCTCGGGGAAGGGTAACAATGAGCAGTTCTTC. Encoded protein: CASSLDIFSGKGNNEQFF.

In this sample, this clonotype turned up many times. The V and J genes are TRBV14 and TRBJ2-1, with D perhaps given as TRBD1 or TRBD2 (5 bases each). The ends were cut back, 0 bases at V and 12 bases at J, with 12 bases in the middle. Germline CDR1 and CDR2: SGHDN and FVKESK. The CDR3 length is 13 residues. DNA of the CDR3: TGTGCCAGCAGCCAAGATTTAGGGACCTCGCAGTTCTTC. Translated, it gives CASSQDLGTSQFF.

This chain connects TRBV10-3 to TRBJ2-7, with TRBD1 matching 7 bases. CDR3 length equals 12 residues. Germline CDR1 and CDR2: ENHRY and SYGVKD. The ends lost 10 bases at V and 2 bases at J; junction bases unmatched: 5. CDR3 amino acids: CATGTATYEQYF. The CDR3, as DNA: TGTGCCACCGGGACAGCAACCTACGAGCAGTACTTC.

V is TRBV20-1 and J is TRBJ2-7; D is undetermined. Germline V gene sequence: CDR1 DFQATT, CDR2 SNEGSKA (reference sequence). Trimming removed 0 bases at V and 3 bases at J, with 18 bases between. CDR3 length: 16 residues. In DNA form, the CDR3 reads TGCAGTGCTAGAGATCATAAGGACGGAGCTAGCTACGAGCAGTACTTC. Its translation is CSARDHKDGASYEQYF.

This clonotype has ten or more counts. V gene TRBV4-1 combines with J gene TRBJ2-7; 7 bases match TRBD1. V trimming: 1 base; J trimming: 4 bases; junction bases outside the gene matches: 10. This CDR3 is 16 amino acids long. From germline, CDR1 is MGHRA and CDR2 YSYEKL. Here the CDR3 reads CASSQVRTGVGYEQYF. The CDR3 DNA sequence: TGCGCCAGCAGCCAAGTACGGACAGGAGTAGGGTACGAGCAGTACTTC.

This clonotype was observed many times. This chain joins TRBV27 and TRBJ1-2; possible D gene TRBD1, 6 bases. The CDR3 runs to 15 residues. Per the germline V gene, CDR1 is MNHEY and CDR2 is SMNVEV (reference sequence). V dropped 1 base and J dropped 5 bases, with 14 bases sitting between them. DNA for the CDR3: TGTGCCAGCAGTTTATTTTCCAGGGGCGGTTATGGCTACACCTTC. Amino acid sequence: CASSLFSRGGYGYTF.

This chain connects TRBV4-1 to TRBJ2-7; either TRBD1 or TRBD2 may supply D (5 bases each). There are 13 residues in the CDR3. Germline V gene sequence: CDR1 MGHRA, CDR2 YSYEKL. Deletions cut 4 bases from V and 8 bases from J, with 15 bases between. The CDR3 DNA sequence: TGCGCCAGCAGCCCTACTGGGGGTAGCAAGCAGTACTTC. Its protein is CASSPTGGSKQYF.

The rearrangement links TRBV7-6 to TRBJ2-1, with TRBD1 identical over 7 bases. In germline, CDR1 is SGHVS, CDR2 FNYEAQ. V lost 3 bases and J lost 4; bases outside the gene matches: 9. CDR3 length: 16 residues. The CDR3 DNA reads TGTGCCAGCAGCTTCCCCCGGGACAGTCTATACAATGAGCAGTTCTTC. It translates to CASSFPRDSLYNEQFF. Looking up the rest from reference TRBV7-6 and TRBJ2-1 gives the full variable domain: GAGVSQSPRYKVTKRGQDVALRCDPISGHVSLYWYRQALGQGPEFLTYFNYEAQQDKSGLPNDRFSAERPEGSISTLTIQRTEQRDSAMYRCASSFPRDSLYNEQFFGPGTRLTVL.

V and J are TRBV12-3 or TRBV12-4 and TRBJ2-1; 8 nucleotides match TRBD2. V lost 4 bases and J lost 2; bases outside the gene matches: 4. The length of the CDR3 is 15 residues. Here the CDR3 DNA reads TGTGCCAGCAGTTCCGGGAGGGTTCCCTACAATGAGCAGTTCTTC. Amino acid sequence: CASSSGRVPYNEQFF.

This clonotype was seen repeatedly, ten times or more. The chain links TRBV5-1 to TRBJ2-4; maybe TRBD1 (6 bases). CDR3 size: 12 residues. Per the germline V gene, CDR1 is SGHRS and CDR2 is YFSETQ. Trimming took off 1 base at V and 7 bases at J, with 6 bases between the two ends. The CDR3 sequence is CASSLTGNIQYF. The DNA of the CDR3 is TGCGCCAGCAGCTTGACAGGGAACATTCAGTACTTC.

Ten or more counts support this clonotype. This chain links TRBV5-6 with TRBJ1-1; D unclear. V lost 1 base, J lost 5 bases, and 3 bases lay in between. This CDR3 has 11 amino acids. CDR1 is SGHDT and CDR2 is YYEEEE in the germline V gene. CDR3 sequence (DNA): TGTGCCAGCAGCTTGTGGACTGAAGCTTTCTTT. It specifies CASSLWTEAFF.

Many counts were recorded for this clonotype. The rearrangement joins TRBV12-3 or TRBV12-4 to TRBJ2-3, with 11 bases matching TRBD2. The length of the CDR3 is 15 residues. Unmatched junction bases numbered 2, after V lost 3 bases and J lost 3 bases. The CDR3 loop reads CASSFLAGGTDTQYF. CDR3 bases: TGTGCCAGCAGTTTCTTAGCGGGAGGGACAGATACGCAGTATTTT.

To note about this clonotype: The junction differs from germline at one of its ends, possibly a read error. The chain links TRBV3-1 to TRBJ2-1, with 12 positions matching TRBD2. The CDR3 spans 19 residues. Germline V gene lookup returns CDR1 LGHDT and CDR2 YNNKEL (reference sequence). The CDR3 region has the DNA TGTACCAGCTGTTTGGTCTACCTATCCACTAGCGGGAGGAGCAATGAGCAGTTCTTC. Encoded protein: CTSCLVYLSTSGRSNEQFF.

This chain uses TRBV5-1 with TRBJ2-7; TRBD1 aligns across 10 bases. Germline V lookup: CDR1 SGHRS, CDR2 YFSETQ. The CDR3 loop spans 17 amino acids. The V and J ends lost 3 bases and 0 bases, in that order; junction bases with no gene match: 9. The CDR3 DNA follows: TGCGCCAGCAGCTCGCGGGCGGACAGGGGGGCCTCCTACGAGCAGTACTTC. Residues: CASSSRADRGASYEQYF.

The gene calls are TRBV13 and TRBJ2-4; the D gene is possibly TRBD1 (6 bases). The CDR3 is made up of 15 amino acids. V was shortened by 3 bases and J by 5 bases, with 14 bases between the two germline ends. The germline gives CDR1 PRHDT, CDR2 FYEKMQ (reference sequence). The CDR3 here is CASSLGRGWQNIQYF. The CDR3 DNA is TGTGCCAGCAGCTTGGGCAGGGGATGGCAAAACATTCAGTACTTC.

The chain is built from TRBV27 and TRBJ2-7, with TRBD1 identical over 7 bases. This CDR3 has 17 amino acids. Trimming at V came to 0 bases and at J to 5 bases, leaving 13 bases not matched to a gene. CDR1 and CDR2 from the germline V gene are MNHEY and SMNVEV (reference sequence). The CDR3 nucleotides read TGTGCCAGCAGTTTATCGAGGAGACAGGGCCAAGGGGACGAGCAGTACTTC. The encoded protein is CASSLSRRQGQGDEQYF.

CDR3 amino acids: CASSGSTHLRVTGELFF. Here the CDR3 DNA reads TGTGCCAGCAGTGGTTCGACCCACCTTCGGGTCACCGGGGAGCTGTTTTTT. The chain uses TRBV28 and TRBJ2-2, with no clear D. The CDR3 spans 17 residues. V was pared by 5 bases and J by 4 bases, with 20 bases between. Germline V gene sequence: CDR1 MDHEN, CDR2 SYDVKM. The full variable domain, with the rest looked up from reference TRBV28 and TRBJ2-2, is DVKVTQSSRYLVKRTGEKVFLECVQDMDHENMFWYRQDPGLGLRLIYFSYDVKMKEKGDIPEGYSVSREKKERFSLILESASTNQTSMYLCASSGSTHLRVTGELFFGEGSRLTVL.

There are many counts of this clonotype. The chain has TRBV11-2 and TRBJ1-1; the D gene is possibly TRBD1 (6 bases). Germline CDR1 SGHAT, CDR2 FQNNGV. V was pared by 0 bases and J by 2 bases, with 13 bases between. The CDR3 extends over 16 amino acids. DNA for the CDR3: TGTGCCAGCAGCTTAGAGTTTGGGACAAGAAACACTGAAGCTTTCTTT. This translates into CASSLEFGTRNTEAFF.

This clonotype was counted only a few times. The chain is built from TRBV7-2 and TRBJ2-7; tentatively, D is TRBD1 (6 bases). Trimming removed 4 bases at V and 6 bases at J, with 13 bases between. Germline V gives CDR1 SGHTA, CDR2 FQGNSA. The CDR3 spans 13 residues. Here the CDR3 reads CASSSGRGLEQYF. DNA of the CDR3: TGTGCCAGCAGCTCAGGCAGGGGCCTCGAGCAGTACTTC. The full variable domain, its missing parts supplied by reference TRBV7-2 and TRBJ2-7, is GAGVSQSPSNKVTEKGKDVELRCDPISGHTALYWYRQSLGQGLEFLIYFQGNSAPDKSGLPSDRFSAERTGGSVSTLTIQRTQQEDSAVYLCASSSGRGLEQYFGPGTRLTVT.

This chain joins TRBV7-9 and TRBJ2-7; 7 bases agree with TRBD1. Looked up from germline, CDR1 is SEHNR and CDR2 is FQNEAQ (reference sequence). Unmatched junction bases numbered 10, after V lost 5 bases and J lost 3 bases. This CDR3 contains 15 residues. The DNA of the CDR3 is TGTGCCAGCAGCACCGAGGGACAGCAACTCTACGAGCAGTACTTC. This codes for CASSTEGQQLYEQYF.

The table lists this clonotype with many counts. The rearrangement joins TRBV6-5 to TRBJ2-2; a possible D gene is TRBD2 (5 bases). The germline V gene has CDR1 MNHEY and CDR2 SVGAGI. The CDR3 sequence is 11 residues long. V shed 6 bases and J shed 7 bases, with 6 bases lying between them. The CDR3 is CASSRDGELFF. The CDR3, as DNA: TGTGCCAGCAGCCGGGACGGGGAGCTGTTTTTT.

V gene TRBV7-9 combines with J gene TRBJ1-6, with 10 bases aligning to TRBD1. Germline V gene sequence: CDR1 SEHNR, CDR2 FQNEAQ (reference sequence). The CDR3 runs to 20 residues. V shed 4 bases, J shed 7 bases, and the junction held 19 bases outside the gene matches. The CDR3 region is CASSYGTGTGASRTNSPLHF. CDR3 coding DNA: TGTGCCAGCAGCTACGGAACCGGGACAGGGGCCTCCCGGACAAATTCACCCCTCCACTTT.

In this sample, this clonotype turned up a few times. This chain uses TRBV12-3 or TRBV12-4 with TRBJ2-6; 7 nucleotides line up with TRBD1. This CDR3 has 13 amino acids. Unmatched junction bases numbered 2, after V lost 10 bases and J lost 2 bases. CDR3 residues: CATDRAGANVLTF. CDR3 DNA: TGTGCCACCGACAGGGCTGGGGCCAACGTCCTGACTTTC.

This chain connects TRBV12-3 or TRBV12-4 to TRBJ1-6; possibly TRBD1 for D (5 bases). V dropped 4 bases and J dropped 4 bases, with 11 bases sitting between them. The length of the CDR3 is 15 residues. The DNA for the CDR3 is TGTGCCAGCAGTTCCGGGGGAGGGTATAATTCACCCCTCCACTTT. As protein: CASSSGGGYNSPLHF.

CDR3 sequence: CASRGLAYEQYF. CDR3 in DNA: TGTGCCAGCAGGGGACTAGCTTACGAGCAGTACTTC. V gene TRBV12-3 or TRBV12-4 combines with J gene TRBJ2-7; the match to TRBD2 covers 9 bases. Losses at the gene ends were 6 bases for V and 4 bases for J; bases not matched to a gene: 1. CDR3 length: 12 residues.

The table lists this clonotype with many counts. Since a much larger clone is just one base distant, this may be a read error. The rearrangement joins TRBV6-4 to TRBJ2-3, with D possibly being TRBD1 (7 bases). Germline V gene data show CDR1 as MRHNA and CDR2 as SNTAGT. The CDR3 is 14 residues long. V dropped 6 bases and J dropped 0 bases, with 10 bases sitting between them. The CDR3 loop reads CASSSGGSTDTQYF. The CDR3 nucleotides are TGTGCCAGCAGCTCAGGGGGGAGCACAGATACGCAGTATTTT.

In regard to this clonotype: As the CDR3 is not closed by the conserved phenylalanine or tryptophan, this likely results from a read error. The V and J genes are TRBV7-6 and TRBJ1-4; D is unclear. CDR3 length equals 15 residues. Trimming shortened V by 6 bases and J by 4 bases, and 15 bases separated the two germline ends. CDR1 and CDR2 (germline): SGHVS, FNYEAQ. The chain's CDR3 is CASRSLGRNNEKLFL. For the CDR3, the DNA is TGTGCCAGCAGATCTCTCGGACGGAATAATGAAAAACTGTTTTTG.

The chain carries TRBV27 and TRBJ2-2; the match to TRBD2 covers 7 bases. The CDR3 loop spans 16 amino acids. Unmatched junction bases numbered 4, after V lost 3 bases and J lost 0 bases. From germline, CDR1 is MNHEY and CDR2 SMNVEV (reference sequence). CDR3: CASSLGTTANTGELFF. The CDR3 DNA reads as TGTGCCAGCAGTTTGGGGACTACAGCGAACACCGGGGAGCTGTTTTTT.